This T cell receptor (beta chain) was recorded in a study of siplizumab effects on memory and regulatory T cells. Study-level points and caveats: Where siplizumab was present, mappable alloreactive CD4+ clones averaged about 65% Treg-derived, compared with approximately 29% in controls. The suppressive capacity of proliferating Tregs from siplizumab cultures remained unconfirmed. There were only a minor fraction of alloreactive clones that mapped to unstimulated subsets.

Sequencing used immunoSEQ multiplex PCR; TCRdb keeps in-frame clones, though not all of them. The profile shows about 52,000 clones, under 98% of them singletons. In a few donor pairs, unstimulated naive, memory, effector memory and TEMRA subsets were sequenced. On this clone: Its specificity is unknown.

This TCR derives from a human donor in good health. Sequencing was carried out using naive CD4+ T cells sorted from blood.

This CDR3 is CAWGGTGRRYGYTF. The CDR3 DNA reads as TGTGCCTGGGGGGGGACAGGGCGGCGCTATGGCTACACCTTC. The chain is built from TRBV30 and TRBJ1-2; 9 bases are shared with TRBD1. V lost 5 bases, J lost 4 bases, and 8 bases stayed unmatched. Per the germline V gene, CDR1 is GTSNPN and CDR2 is SVGIG (reference sequence). CDR3 size: 14 residues. Supplemented by reference TRBV30 and TRBJ1-2, the full variable domain reads SQTIHQWPATLVQPVGSPLSLECTVEGTSNPNLYWYRQAAGRGLQLLFYSVGIGQISSEVPQNLSASRPQDRQFILSSKKLLLSDSGFYLCAWGGTGRRYGYTFGSGTRLTVV.